This TCR beta chain was sequenced in a study of beta chain features in type 1 diabetes. Expressed TCRB transcripts were sequenced, since all the RNA that had been isolated was reverse transcribed. This table comes from immunoSEQ multiplex PCR, and its TCRdb copy is limited to in-frame clones, with some not included. The sample holds about 230,000 clones, roughly 9.6% seen once. The CDR3 extends over 14 amino acids. CDR1 and CDR2 from the germline V gene are SNHLY and FYNNEI. Unmatched junction bases numbered 8, after V lost 4 bases and J lost 7 bases. In its sample, this clone was seen a few times. The material sequenced was naive CD4+ T cells from blood. This rearrangement joins TRBV2 to TRBJ2-7; TRBD1 aligns across 9 bases. The sequence was collected from a woman aged 18-29 years in good health. CDR3 residues: CASSGGTGFGEQYF. DNA of the CDR3: TGTGCCAGCAGTGGGGGGACAGGGTTTGGAGAGCAGTACTTC.